The 10 T cell receptor beta chains below were found in one sample sequenced in a study of cytomegalovirus exposure and HLA in healthy donors. This PCR relied on a set of 60 Vbeta primers and 13 Jbeta primers. TCRdb's table, derived via immunoSEQ multiplex PCR, lists solely in-frame clones and lacks some. The table has about 180,000 clones, around 75% seen once. The specimen was PBMCs. These receptors all come from a male donor in good health and CMV-seronegative.

This chain connects TRBV5-6 to TRBJ1-1; possible D gene TRBD1, 6 bases. CDR1 is SGHDT, CDR2 YYEEEE, per germline. Between the trimmed V and J ends, which lost 2 bases and 1 base, there was a span of 9 bases. This CDR3 is built from 14 residues. The CDR3 here is CASSFGTPNTEAFF. In DNA form, the CDR3 reads TGTGCCAGCAGCTTTGGGACACCGAACACTGAAGCTTTCTTT.

This sequence joins TRBV5-4 and TRBJ2-3, with D perhaps TRBD2 (5 bases). The germline V and J ends were trimmed by 6 bases and 2 bases, with 13 bases remaining between them. CDR3 size: 14 residues. From germline, CDR1 is SGHNT and CDR2 YYREEE (reference sequence). DNA of the CDR3: TGTGCCAGCAATGGAGCGGCCGACACAGATACGCAGTATTTT. This sequence encodes CASNGAADTDTQYF.

The gene calls are TRBV10-1 and TRBJ1-5; D remains unclear. Per the germline V gene, CDR1 is WNHNN and CDR2 is SYGVQD (reference sequence). The CDR3 sequence is 13 residues long. V lost 6 bases and J 7 bases, leaving 13 bases between the germline ends. The CDR3 here is CASSPRVGQPQHF. CDR3 nucleotides: TGCGCCAGCAGCCCACGGGTCGGCCAGCCCCAGCATTTT.

The chain uses TRBV12-5 and TRBJ2-3; the match to TRBD2 covers 7 bases. V shed 5 bases and J 2 bases; nucleotides not matched to a gene: 7. The CDR3 length is 15 residues. Germline assignment: CDR1 LGHNT and CDR2 FRNRAP. The CDR3 DNA sequence: TGTGCTAGTGGTGGGGAGGGGTCTTACACAGATACGCAGTATTTT. Protein sequence: CASGGEGSYTDTQYF. The variable domain in full, completed from reference TRBV12-5 and TRBJ2-3, reads DARVTQTPRHKVTEMGQEVTMRCQPILGHNTVFWYRQTMMQGLELLAYFRNRAPLDDSGMPKDRFSAEMPDATLATLKIQPSEPRDSAVYFCASGGEGSYTDTQYFGPGTRLTVL.

This clone has a single count. Here the CDR3 DNA reads TGTGCCTGGAGTGTGCGGGGGATATTCTCTGGGGCCAACGTCCTGACTTTC. This encodes CAWSVRGIFSGANVLTF. V usage is TRBV30 and J usage is TRBJ2-6; 7 nucleotides line up with TRBD2. In germline, CDR1 is GTSNPN, CDR2 SVGIG (reference sequence). Losses at the gene ends were 0 bases for V and 0 bases for J; bases not matched to a gene: 5. CDR3 length: 17 residues.

This clone was observed once. This rearrangement joins TRBV7-3 to TRBJ2-1; D perhaps matches TRBD2 (6 bases). Germline-derived CDR1 and CDR2 are SGHTA and FQGTGA. The germline V and J ends were trimmed by 5 bases and 4 bases, with 15 bases remaining between them. CDR3 length equals 15 residues. CDR3 DNA sequence: TGTGCCAGCAGCCCTAGGAGGGGCGCATACAATGAGCAGTTCTTC. Encoded protein: CASSPRRGAYNEQFF. Variable domain in full (rest from reference TRBV7-3 and TRBJ2-1): GAGVSQTPSNKVTEKGKYVELRCDPISGHTALYWYRQSLGQGPEFLIYFQGTGAADDSGLPNDRFFAVRPEGSVSTLKIQRTERGDSAVYLCASSPRRGAYNEQFFGPGTRLTVL.

The chain combines TRBV7-3 with TRBJ2-5, with 11 positions matching TRBD2. The CDR3 is made up of 15 amino acids. V lost 2 bases, J lost 2 bases, and 1 base stayed unmatched. CDR1 SGHTA and CDR2 FQGTGA come from the germline V gene. CDR3 sequence reads: CASSLGTSGQETQYF. The CDR3 DNA reads TGTGCCAGCAGCTTAGGGACTAGCGGTCAAGAGACCCAGTACTTC.

The chain links TRBV7-3 to TRBJ2-1, with D perhaps matching TRBD1 (6 bases). Germline V gene sequence: CDR1 SGHTA, CDR2 FQGTGA. The CDR3 spans 13 residues. Trimming cost V 5 bases and J 9 bases, with 14 bases left between them. The CDR3 bases are TGTGCCAGCAGCCCCCCCAGGGGTGGTGAGCAGTTCTTC. It yields the protein CASSPPRGGEQFF.

The CDR3 is CAWSFEGIYGYTF. The CDR3 bases are TGTGCCTGGAGTTTTGAGGGCATCTATGGCTACACCTTC. The chain has TRBV30 and TRBJ1-2; no reliable D call. Trimming shortened V by 2 bases and J by 4 bases, and 11 bases separated the two germline ends. The CDR3 extends over 13 amino acids. Germline V CDR1 and CDR2: GTSNPN, SVGIG (reference sequence).

CDR3 coding DNA: TGTGCCAGCAGTGATCAGGGAGGAGTATACAATGAGCAGTTCTTC. Its protein is CASSDQGGVYNEQFF. This rearrangement joins TRBV25-1 to TRBJ2-1, with D maybe TRBD2 (6 bases). The germline V and J ends were trimmed by 3 bases and 4 bases, with 13 bases remaining between them. This CDR3 contains 15 residues. Per the germline V gene, CDR1 is MGHDK and CDR2 is SYGVNS.